Below, 6 T cell receptor beta chains from the same sample are listed, as sequenced in a study of blood T cell repertoires in COVID-19. This table comes from immunoSEQ multiplex PCR, and its TCRdb copy is limited to in-frame clones, with some not included. The table has some 260,000 clones, around nine tenths seen once. Sequenced: PBMCs or T cells enriched from blood (not recorded which). Receptor source: a man aged 40-49 years who had recovered from COVID-19.

The chain employs TRBV5-6 and TRBJ2-4; 9 bases map to TRBD1. The CDR3 sequence is 18 residues long. V was pared by 4 bases and J by 1 base, with 12 bases of the junction left unmatched. Per the germline V gene, CDR1 is SGHDT and CDR2 is YYEEEE. CDR3 sequence: CASSTSRDRAGAKNIQYF. In DNA, the CDR3 is TGTGCCAGCAGCACGTCCCGGGACAGGGCCGGCGCCAAAAACATTCAGTACTTC.

The chain combines TRBV7-3 with TRBJ2-2, with 14 bases identical to TRBD2. This CDR3 has 16 amino acids. J lost 6 bases, V lost 5 bases, and 5 bases had no gene match. Germline-derived CDR1 and CDR2 are SGHTA and FQGTGA. Written as DNA, the CDR3 is TGTGCCAGCAGCCCGGGACTAGCGGGAGAGGCCGGGGAGCTGTTTTTT. Residues: CASSPGLAGEAGELFF.

The J gene is TRBJ1-5, the V gene TRBV6-2 or TRBV6-3; weak D call: TRBD1 (6 bases). Germline CDR1 is MNHEY and CDR2 is SVGEGT. V lost 1 base and J 0 bases, leaving 16 bases between the germline ends. The CDR3 has 18 residues. CDR3 loop: CASSYYQAGAYSNQPQHF. As DNA, the CDR3 is TGTGCCAGCAGTTACTATCAGGCGGGGGCGTATAGCAATCAGCCCCAGCATTTT.

The chain has TRBV13 and TRBJ1-3; perhaps TRBD1 as D (5 bases). The CDR3 loop spans 14 amino acids. CDR1 and CDR2 from the germline V gene are PRHDT and FYEKMQ (reference sequence). Trimming pared 3 bases from V and 2 bases from J, leaving 8 bases between. CDR3 sequence reads: CASSFLGAGNTIYF. The CDR3 DNA follows: TGTGCCAGCAGCTTTTTAGGGGCTGGAAACACCATATATTTT.

This rearrangement joins TRBV11-1 to TRBJ2-7; TRBD1 agrees at 8 bases. The CDR3 length is 13 residues. Losses at the gene ends were 2 bases for V and 3 bases for J; bases not matched to a gene: 0. In germline, CDR1 is SGHAT, CDR2 FQDESV (reference sequence). The CDR3 nucleotides read TGTGCCAGCAGCTTAACAGGGGGCTACGAGCAGTACTTC. Residues: CASSLTGGYEQYF.

V is TRBV9 and J is TRBJ2-5; the D gene is possibly TRBD2 (7 bases). The CDR3 has 15 residues. Trimming pared 3 bases from V and 3 bases from J, leaving 15 bases between. Germline V gene lookup returns CDR1 SGDLS and CDR2 YYNGEE. The CDR3 here is CASSGGLAAEETQYF. The CDR3 DNA reads as TGTGCCAGCAGCGGGGGGCTAGCGGCGGAAGAGACCCAGTACTTC.